These T cell receptor beta chains were read from a single sample in a study of blood T cell repertoires in COVID-19. Sequencing used immunoSEQ multiplex PCR; TCRdb keeps in-frame clones, though not all of them. Seen here are over 75,000 clones, 84% observed once, and the top ten hold around 24%. Sequencing used peripheral blood. Receptor source: a woman aged 45-60 years with acute or convalescent COVID-19. Each CDR3 is given with its conserved first and last residue. Each record gives: V gene, D gene, J gene, CDR3 DNA, CDR3 protein. A D gene is named only where the DNA matches it firmly.

TRBV6-5	.	TRBJ2-1	TGTGCCAGCATCACCCGGAGGATGGGTGACAATGAGCAGTTCTTC	CASITRRMGDNEQFF
TRBV19	TRBD1	TRBJ1-1	TGTGCCAGTAGAAGTACAGGGGGGAGCACTGAAGCTTTCTTT	CASRSTGGSTEAFF
TRBV28	.	TRBJ2-7	TGTGCCAGCAGTCAGGTCCCCTACGAGCAGTACTTC	CASSQVPYEQYF
TRBV3-1/TRBV3-2	TRBD1	TRBJ1-1	TGTGCCAGCAGCCCCTACAGGGGGCTGAACACTGAAGCTTTCTTT	CASSPYRGLNTEAFF
TRBV5-5	TRBD1	TRBJ1-4	TGTGCCAGCAGCGAGGGACAGGGGAGTGAAAAACTGTTTTTT	CASSEGQGSEKLFF
TRBV10-1	.	TRBJ2-3	TGCGCCACCCTGCAGGCAGGCACAGATACGCAGTATTTT	CATLQAGTDTQYF
TRBV5-4	TRBD1	TRBJ2-5	TGTGCCAGCAGCTTTGGAGACAGGGGGGGGGAGACCCAGTACTTC	CASSFGDRGGETQYF
TRBV4-1	TRBD2	TRBJ2-7	TGCGCCAGCAGCCAAGAACTAGCGGGGTCCTACGAGCAGTACTTC	CASSQELAGSYEQYF
TRBV6-5	.	TRBJ2-3	TGTGCCAGCACTCCAGTATGGACAGATACGCAGTATTTT	CASTPVWTDTQYF
TRBV18	.	TRBJ1-5	TGTGCCAGCTCACTTACACAGGGTAATAGCAATCAGCCCCAGCATTTT	CASSLTQGNSNQPQHF
TRBV5-1	TRBD2	TRBJ2-1	TGCGCCAGCAGCCGGAGACTACTAGCGGAGGGCGCCTACAATGAGCAGTTCTTC	CASSRRLLAEGAYNEQFF